The sequence of this T cell receptor (beta chain) was determined in a study of Graves' ophthalmopathy and Graves' hyperthyroidism. Across the study: Upon initial diagnosis and before any treatment, peripheral blood was collected. Study-wide findings and caveats: Most clonotypes expanded in thyroid above 0.001 frequency were present in blood too.

Trimming cost V 2 bases and J 7 bases; bases outside gene matches: 5. CDR3 length: 14 residues. Germline V gene sequence: CDR1 SGDLS, CDR2 YYNGEE. This clonotype was seen at least ten times. The antigen remains undetermined. Hyperthyroidism was considered stable when no ophthalmopathy appeared within 18 months of follow-up. Fresh peripheral blood, 10 ml, was the PBMC source. CDR3 regions of TCR beta were amplified from RNA transcripts. The first round was an RT-PCR with HTBI primers, and the second round was a multiplex PCR. In TCRdb, the multiplex PCR reads were re-called with MiXCR into one record per CDR3 protein. The sample holds more than 300,000 distinct CDR3 sequences; 15% to 17% are singletons and the top ten take roughly 7%.

Sequenced material: peripheral blood. The sequence was obtained from a young woman with stable Graves' hyperthyroidism. This chain joins TRBV9 and TRBJ1-2; 10 positions agree with TRBD1. CDR3 in DNA: TGTGCCAGCAGCGTGGGGACAGGGGCGTTTGGCTACACCTTC. It yields the protein CASSVGTGAFGYTF.